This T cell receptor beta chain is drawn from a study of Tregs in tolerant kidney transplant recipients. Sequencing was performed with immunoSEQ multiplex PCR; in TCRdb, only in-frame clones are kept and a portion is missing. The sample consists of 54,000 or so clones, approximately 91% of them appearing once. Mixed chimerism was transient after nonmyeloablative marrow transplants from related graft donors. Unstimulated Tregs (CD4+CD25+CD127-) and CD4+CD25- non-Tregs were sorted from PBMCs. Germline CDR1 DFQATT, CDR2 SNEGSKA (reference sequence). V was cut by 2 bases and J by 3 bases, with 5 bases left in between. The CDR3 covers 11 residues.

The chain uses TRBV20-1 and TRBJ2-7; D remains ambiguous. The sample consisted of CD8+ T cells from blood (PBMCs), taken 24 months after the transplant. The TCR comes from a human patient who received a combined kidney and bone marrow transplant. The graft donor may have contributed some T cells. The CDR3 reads CSARLYYEQYF. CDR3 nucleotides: TGCAGTGCTAGACTCTACTACGAGCAGTACTTC.